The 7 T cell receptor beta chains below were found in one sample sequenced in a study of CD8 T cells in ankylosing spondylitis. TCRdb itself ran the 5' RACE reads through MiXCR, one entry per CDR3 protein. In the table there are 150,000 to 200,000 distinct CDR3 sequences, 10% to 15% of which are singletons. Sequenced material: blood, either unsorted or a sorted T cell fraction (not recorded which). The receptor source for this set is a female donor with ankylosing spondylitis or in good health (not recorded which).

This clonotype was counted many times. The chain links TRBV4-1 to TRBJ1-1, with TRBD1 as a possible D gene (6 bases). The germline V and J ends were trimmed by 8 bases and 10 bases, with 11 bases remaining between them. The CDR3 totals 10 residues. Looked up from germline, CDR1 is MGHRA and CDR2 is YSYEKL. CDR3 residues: CASAGARAFF. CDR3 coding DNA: TGCGCCAGCGCAGGGGCAAGAGCTTTCTTT.

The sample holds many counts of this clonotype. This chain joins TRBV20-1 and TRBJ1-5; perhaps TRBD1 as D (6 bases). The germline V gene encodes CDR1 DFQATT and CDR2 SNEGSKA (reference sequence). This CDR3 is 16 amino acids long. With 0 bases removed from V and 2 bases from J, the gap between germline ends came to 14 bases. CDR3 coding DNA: TGCAGTGCTAGAGATATACAGGGTAGGCGCAATCAGCCCCAGCATTTT. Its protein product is CSARDIQGRRNQPQHF.

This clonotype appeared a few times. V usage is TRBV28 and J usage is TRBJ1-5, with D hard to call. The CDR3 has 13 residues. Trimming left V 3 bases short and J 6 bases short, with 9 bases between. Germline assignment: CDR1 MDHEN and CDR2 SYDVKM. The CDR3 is CASSFGVVQPQHF. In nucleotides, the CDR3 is TGTGCCAGCAGTTTTGGGGTGGTTCAGCCCCAGCATTTT.

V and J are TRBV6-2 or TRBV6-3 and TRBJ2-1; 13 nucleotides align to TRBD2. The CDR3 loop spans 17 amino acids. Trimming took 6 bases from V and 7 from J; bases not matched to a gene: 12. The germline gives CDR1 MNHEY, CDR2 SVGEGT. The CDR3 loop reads CASSRGTSGKLGNEQFF. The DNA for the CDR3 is TGTGCCAGCAGCCGTGGGACTAGCGGGAAGTTAGGTAATGAGCAGTTCTTC.

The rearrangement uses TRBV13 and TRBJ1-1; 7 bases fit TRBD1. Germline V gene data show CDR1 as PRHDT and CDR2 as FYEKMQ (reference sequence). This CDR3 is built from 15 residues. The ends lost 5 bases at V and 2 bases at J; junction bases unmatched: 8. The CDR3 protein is CASSEIQGSNTEAFF. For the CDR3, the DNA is TGTGCCAGCAGCGAAATACAGGGGAGTAACACTGAAGCTTTCTTT.

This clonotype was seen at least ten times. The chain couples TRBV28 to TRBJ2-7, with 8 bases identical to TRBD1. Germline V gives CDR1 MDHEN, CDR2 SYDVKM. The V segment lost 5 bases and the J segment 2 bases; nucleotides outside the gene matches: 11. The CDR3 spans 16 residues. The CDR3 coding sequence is TGTGCCAGCAGTCCGCCTCGTGGGACAGGACCCTACGAGCAGTACTTC. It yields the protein CASSPPRGTGPYEQYF.

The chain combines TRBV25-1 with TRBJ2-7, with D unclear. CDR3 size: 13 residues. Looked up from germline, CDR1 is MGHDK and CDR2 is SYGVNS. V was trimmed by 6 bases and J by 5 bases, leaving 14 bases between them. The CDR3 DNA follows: TGTGCCAGCAGCTTACAAGAACTGCACGAGCAGTACTTC. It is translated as CASSLQELHEQYF.